One sample yielded the 23 T cell receptor beta chains listed below, sequenced in a study of vaccination effects on CD4 cells after COVID-19. Sequencing used immunoSEQ multiplex PCR; TCRdb keeps in-frame clones, though not all of them. This table holds fewer than 35,000 clones, around two thirds found once. Their cognate antigens are unknown. Once cultured for approximately 10 days, the cells underwent separation to obtain CD4+ T cells. The participants, recipients of two vaccine doses, got either BNT162b2 or mRNA-1273. Here the sequenced sample was CD4+ T cells from PBMCs cultured without peptide, taken after COVID-19 vaccination. The receptors here all came from a human donor who received a COVID-19 vaccine.

The rearrangement links TRBV19 to TRBJ1-6; tentatively, D is TRBD1 (6 bases). Germline lookup yields CDR1 LNHDA and CDR2 SQIVND (reference sequence). This CDR3 spans 15 amino acids. Trimming cost V 7 bases and J 9 bases, with 19 bases left between them. CDR3 loop: CASMRAAGVSSPLHF. CDR3 sequence (DNA): TGTGCCAGTATGAGGGCGGCAGGGGTAAGTTCACCCCTCCACTTT.

This clone was seen a few times. The chain employs TRBV4-1 and TRBJ2-1; the match to TRBD2 covers 7 bases. Germline CDR1 MGHRA, CDR2 YSYEKL. J was trimmed by 14 bases and V by 0 bases; bases with no gene match: 4. The CDR3 totals 12 residues. The CDR3 here is CASSQDGGSEFF. The CDR3 DNA is TGCGCCAGCAGCCAAGATGGCGGGAGTGAGTTCTTC.

The chain has TRBV3-1 (or the pseudogene TRBV3-2) and TRBJ1-6; unclear D gene. The CDR3 is 15 amino acids. Per germline, CDR1 LGHDT and CDR2 YNNKEL (reference sequence). V was clipped by 4 bases and J by 6 bases, with 13 bases between them. CDR3 region: CASSRLRAANSPLHF. The CDR3, as DNA: TGTGCCAGCAGCCGCCTCCGGGCAGCTAATTCACCCCTCCACTTT.

The V call is TRBV6-5, the J call TRBJ1-1, with D unclear. From germline, CDR1 is MNHEY and CDR2 SVGAGI. The CDR3 spans 13 residues. V lost 5 bases and J lost 4, with 11 bases in between. The CDR3 spells CASSPWGSTEAFF. CDR3 DNA sequence: TGTGCCAGCAGTCCCTGGGGATCCACTGAAGCTTTCTTT.

The rearrangement joins TRBV29-1 to TRBJ1-1; D remains ambiguous. The germline V and J ends were trimmed by 3 bases and 7 bases, with 15 bases remaining between them. CDR3 length: 13 amino acids. CDR1 and CDR2 from the germline V gene are SQVTM and ANQGSEA. For the CDR3, the DNA is TGCAGCGTTGACAGGTGGGGAGAGGGTGAAGCTTTCTTT. It is translated as CSVDRWGEGEAFF. Looking up the rest from reference TRBV29-1 and TRBJ1-1 gives the full variable domain: SAVISQKPSRDICQRGTSLTIQCQVDSQVTMMFWYRQQPGQSLTLIATANQGSEATYESGFVIDKFPISRPNLTFSTLTVSNMSPEDSSIYLCSVDRWGEGEAFFGQGTRLTVV.

In its sample, this clone was seen a few times. V and J are TRBV5-1 and TRBJ2-6; no clear D. V lost 4 bases and J lost 0, with 5 bases in between. CDR3 length: 14 amino acids. Germline-derived CDR1 and CDR2 are SGHRS and YFSETQ. CDR3 residues: CASSVSSGANVLTF. The CDR3 DNA is TGCGCCAGCAGCGTGAGCTCTGGGGCCAACGTCCTGACTTTC.

This clone was observed a few times. The chain joins TRBV6-2 or TRBV6-3 to TRBJ2-7; 8 bases fit TRBD1. Germline-derived CDR1 and CDR2 are MNHEY and SVGEGT. The length of the CDR3 is 16 residues. V lost 5 bases, J lost 7 bases, and 16 bases stayed unmatched. CDR3 in DNA: TGTGCCAGCAGTCTCCGACAGGGGACGGCGTCGGGGGAGCAGTACTTC. The encoded protein is CASSLRQGTASGEQYF.

This chain uses TRBV27 with TRBJ2-7, with 10 positions matching TRBD2. Germline V lookup: CDR1 MNHEY, CDR2 SMNVEV (reference sequence). The CDR3 is 15 residues long. V trimming: 6 bases; J trimming: 2 bases; junction bases outside the gene matches: 7. The CDR3 DNA sequence: TGTGCCAGCAGCCCCGGGACTAGCGTCACCTACGAGCAGTACTTC. Translation: CASSPGTSVTYEQYF.

This clone occurred once. The chain combines TRBV11-2 with TRBJ1-4; 11 bases agree with TRBD1. Germline values: CDR1 SGHAT, CDR2 FQNNGV. Trimming cost V 5 bases and J 8 bases; bases outside gene matches: 7. This CDR3 contains 15 residues. In nucleotides, the CDR3 is TGTGCCAGCAGCCCGGGGACAGGGGGGAGAGAAAAACTGTTTTTT. This encodes CASSPGTGGREKLFF.

V gene TRBV7-2 combines with J gene TRBJ2-7; D gene uncertain. Germline V gene sequence: CDR1 SGHTA, CDR2 FQGNSA. Trimming left V 5 bases short and J 9 bases short, with 14 bases between. The CDR3 is 12 residues long. The CDR3 sequence: CASSPDRALQYF. The CDR3 DNA reads TGTGCCAGCAGCCCAGACCGGGCTTTGCAGTACTTC.

This rearrangement joins TRBV30 to TRBJ1-4; D perhaps matches TRBD1 (6 bases). V was shortened by 4 bases and J by 5 bases, with 14 bases between the two germline ends. Germline CDR1 reads GTSNPN; CDR2 reads SVGIG (reference sequence). The CDR3 has 14 residues. This chain's CDR3 is CAWNLRGYNEKLFF. The CDR3 DNA reads as TGTGCCTGGAACCTTAGGGGGTACAATGAAAAACTGTTTTTT.

J is TRBJ1-1 and V is TRBV7-2; D is unresolved. CDR1 and CDR2 from the germline V gene are SGHTA and FQGNSA. V was pared by 1 base and J by 11 bases, with 11 bases between. The CDR3 length is 12 residues. CDR3 sequence: CASSLEVGSAFF. CDR3 DNA: TGTGCCAGCAGCTTAGAGGTGGGATCCGCTTTCTTT. Supplemented by reference TRBV7-2 and TRBJ1-1, the full variable domain reads GAGVSQSPSNKVTEKGKDVELRCDPISGHTALYWYRQSLGQGLEFLIYFQGNSAPDKSGLPSDRFSAERTGGSVSTLTIQRTQQEDSAVYLCASSLEVGSAFFGQGTRLTVV.

The chain is built from TRBV12-3 or TRBV12-4 and TRBJ1-2; D unresolved. The CDR3 loop spans 12 amino acids. Trimming left V 5 bases short and J 2 bases short, with 6 bases between. Here the CDR3 reads CASSPQNYGYTF. CDR3 in DNA: TGTGCCAGCAGTCCCCAGAACTATGGCTACACCTTC.

For the CDR3, the DNA is TGTGCCACCAGTCCTCCCGAGAGGGATGGAAGCTCCTATAATTCACCCCTCCACTTT. Its translation is CATSPPERDGSSYNSPLHF. The chain links TRBV24-1 to TRBJ1-6; no clear D. CDR1 is KGHDR and CDR2 is SFDVKD in the germline V gene. The CDR3 has 19 amino acids. The V end was cut by 6 bases, the J end by 0 bases, with 20 bases between.

The chain has TRBV6-7 and TRBJ1-6; 7 bases are a match to TRBD1. TRBV6-7 is classed as an ORF, of uncertain function. Trimming removed 6 bases from V and 8 bases from J; junction bases left unmatched: 7. The CDR3 covers 14 residues. CDR3 bases: TGTGCCAGCAGAAGCCGGGACAGTGATTCACCCCTCCACTTT. This codes for CASRSRDSDSPLHF.

The chain employs TRBV28 and TRBJ2-5, with a tentative D call TRBD2 (5 bases). Germline V gene sequence: CDR1 MDHEN, CDR2 SYDVKM. The CDR3 is 12 amino acids. Trimming cost V 6 bases and J 9 bases, with 14 bases left between them. The CDR3 region has the DNA TGTGCCAGCAGCCCCGGCGAACTAGCCCAGTACTTC. Protein sequence: CASSPGELAQYF.

The chain recombines TRBV3-1 (or the pseudogene TRBV3-2) with TRBJ1-6, with 7 bases matching TRBD1. V was clipped by 3 bases and J by 10 bases; unmatched bases: 9. This CDR3 has 15 residues. Germline loops: CDR1 LGHDT, CDR2 YNNKEL (reference sequence). The CDR3 spells CASSHFTGDESPLHF. In DNA form, the CDR3 reads TGTGCCAGCAGCCATTTCACAGGGGATGAATCACCCCTCCACTTT.

This clone has just one count. This rearrangement joins TRBV7-9 to TRBJ1-3; D might be TRBD1 (6 bases). There are 15 residues in the CDR3. Deletions cut 4 bases from V and 0 bases from J, with 10 bases between. From germline, CDR1 is SEHNR and CDR2 FQNEAQ (reference sequence). The DNA for the CDR3 is TGTGCCAGCAGCTCACAGGGCCTCTCTGGAAACACCATATATTTT. Translating gives CASSSQGLSGNTIYF.

This sequence joins TRBV19 and TRBJ2-7; possibly TRBD2 for D (6 bases). CDR3 length equals 17 residues. The V gene's germline CDR1 is LNHDA and CDR2 SQIVND (reference sequence). V shed 4 bases and J shed 2 bases, with 21 bases lying between them. The CDR3 loop reads CASSRGGSVWETYEQYF. The CDR3 coding sequence is TGTGCCAGTAGTAGAGGAGGGTCGGTCTGGGAAACCTACGAGCAGTACTTC.

The chain links TRBV18 to TRBJ1-2; no clear D gene. The CDR3 is 12 residues long. Between the trimmed V and J ends, which lost 1 base and 8 bases, there was a span of 8 bases. Germline assignment: CDR1 KGHSH and CDR2 LQKENI. CDR3 in amino acids: CASSPQGGGYTF. CDR3 in DNA: TGTGCCAGCTCACCACAGGGAGGAGGCTACACCTTC.

The chain employs TRBV28 and TRBJ1-3; D unclear. V was shortened by 6 bases and J by 8 bases, with 17 bases between the two germline ends. The germline V gene has CDR1 MDHEN and CDR2 SYDVKM. The CDR3 runs to 14 residues. CDR3 amino acids: CASSAPGLRDTIYF. DNA for the CDR3: TGTGCCAGCAGCGCACCCGGGCTACGAGACACCATATATTTT. The full variable domain, with the rest looked up from reference TRBV28 and TRBJ1-3, is DVKVTQSSRYLVKRTGEKVFLECVQDMDHENMFWYRQDPGLGLRLIYFSYDVKMKEKGDIPEGYSVSREKKERFSLILESASTNQTSMYLCASSAPGLRDTIYFGEGSWLTVV.

The J gene is TRBJ1-4, the V gene TRBV7-9; TRBD1 agrees at 8 bases. Per germline, CDR1 SEHNR and CDR2 FQNEAQ (reference sequence). Trimming took 4 bases from V and 8 from J; bases not matched to a gene: 6. This CDR3 contains 14 residues. The CDR3 DNA sequence: TGTGCCAGCAGCTCCCGACAGGGGTCGGAAAAACTGTTTTTT. Its translation is CASSSRQGSEKLFF.

The chain joins TRBV9 to TRBJ1-1; D not resolved. V lost 6 bases, J lost 2 bases, and 11 bases lay in between. Germline lookup yields CDR1 SGDLS and CDR2 YYNGEE. The CDR3 loop spans 13 amino acids. This CDR3 reads CASTPMGNTEAFF. In DNA form, the CDR3 reads TGTGCCAGCACCCCCATGGGAAACACTGAAGCTTTCTTT.